Presented here are 3 T cell receptor beta chains from one specimen sequenced in a study of blood T cell repertoires in COVID-19. Generated by immunoSEQ multiplex PCR, the TCRdb table keeps only in-frame clones and is missing some. The table shows roughly 120,000 clones, with approximately 70% occurring only once. Material for sequencing was peripheral blood. These receptors were taken from a human donor with acute or convalescent COVID-19. The donor label of this sample is uncertain.

The chain combines TRBV5-1 with TRBJ1-2; 9 nucleotides match TRBD1. This CDR3 has 15 residues. CDR1 and CDR2 from the germline V gene are SGHRS and YFSETQ. With V trimmed by 3 bases and J by 8 bases, 11 bases remained unmatched. The CDR3 is CASSYMPTGGSGYTF. The CDR3 DNA sequence: TGCGCCAGCAGCTATATGCCCACAGGGGGCTCGGGCTACACCTTC.

The chain recombines TRBV30 with TRBJ2-3; D might be TRBD2 (6 bases). CDR3 length: 16 residues. Deletions cut 0 bases from V and 8 bases from J, with 21 bases between. Germline-derived CDR1 and CDR2 are GTSNPN and SVGIG (reference sequence). CDR3 sequence reads: CAWSVLVTSARGTQYF. The CDR3 DNA sequence: TGTGCCTGGAGTGTACTGGTGACTAGTGCCCGTGGTACGCAGTATTTT.

This chain joins TRBV18 and TRBJ1-1; D not resolved. This CDR3 spans 20 amino acids. Germline CDR1 and CDR2: KGHSH and LQKENI. V was clipped by 2 bases and J by 0 bases, with 25 bases between them. The CDR3 coding sequence is TGTGCCAGCTCACCAGACGCCCTGCGGTTTCACGCCGGTTTGAACACTGAAGCTTTCTTT. Its translation: CASSPDALRFHAGLNTEAFF.